The rows below give T cell receptor beta chains drawn from one sample of a study of CD8 T cells in ankylosing spondylitis. TCRdb re-called the 5' RACE reads through MiXCR, storing one row per CDR3 protein. The sample shows 24,000 or so distinct CDR3 sequences, under 15% of them seen only once. Sequenced material: blood. The receptor set was obtained from a male donor with ankylosing spondylitis or in good health (not recorded which). Each CDR3 is given with its conserved first and last residue. A D gene is named only where the DNA matches it firmly. Clone size appears in some rows only: once, few, many, or a class for an expanded clone.

j_call: TRBJ1-5; d_call: .; clone_size: .; v_call: TRBV7-9; cdr3_length: 13; cdr3_aa: CASSSSGYQPQHF; cdr3_nt: TGTGCCAGCAGCTCCTCAGGTTATCAGCCCCAGCATTTT
j_call: TRBJ2-3; d_call: .; clone_size: many; v_call: TRBV7-2; cdr3_length: 14; cdr3_aa: CASSSHPSGDTQYF; cdr3_nt: TGTGCCAGCAGCTCGCACCCCTCGGGAGATACGCAGTATTTT
j_call: TRBJ2-1; d_call: .; clone_size: .; v_call: TRBV29-1; cdr3_length: 13; cdr3_aa: CSVAVSGYNEQFF; cdr3_nt: TGCAGCGTTGCGGTTAGCGGCTACAATGAGCAGTTCTTC
j_call: TRBJ2-2; d_call: .; clone_size: many; v_call: TRBV11-2; cdr3_length: 14; cdr3_aa: CASSFREGTGELFF; cdr3_nt: TGTGCCAGCAGCTTTAGAGAGGGAACCGGGGAGCTGTTTTTT
j_call: TRBJ2-1; d_call: TRBD1; clone_size: .; v_call: TRBV24-1; cdr3_length: 15; cdr3_aa: CAASDSGTGGYEQFF; cdr3_nt: TGTGCCGCCAGTGATTCGGGGACAGGGGGTTATGAGCAGTTCTTC
j_call: TRBJ1-5; d_call: TRBD1; clone_size: .; v_call: TRBV6-2/TRBV6-3; cdr3_length: 13; cdr3_aa: CASRDRGFQPQHF; cdr3_nt: TGTGCCTCCCGGGACAGGGGATTCCAGCCCCAGCATTTT
j_call: TRBJ2-1; d_call: .; clone_size: many; v_call: TRBV6-5; cdr3_length: 11; cdr3_aa: CASSYSSEQFF; cdr3_nt: TGTGCCAGCAGTTACTCTTCTGAGCAGTTCTTC
j_call: TRBJ1-1; d_call: .; clone_size: many; v_call: TRBV6-5; cdr3_length: 15; cdr3_aa: CASRKTSGETTEAFF; cdr3_nt: TGTGCCAGCAGAAAAACCTCAGGGGAGACCACTGAAGCTTTCTTT
j_call: TRBJ2-1; d_call: TRBD2; clone_size: .; v_call: TRBV12-3/TRBV12-4; cdr3_length: 15; cdr3_aa: CASRPTSGVYNEQFF; cdr3_nt: TGTGCCAGCAGACCCACTAGCGGGGTTTACAATGAGCAGTTCTTC
j_call: TRBJ2-7; d_call: TRBD2; clone_size: many; v_call: TRBV7-2; cdr3_length: 14; cdr3_aa: CASSPSGGPYEQYF; cdr3_nt: TGTGCCAGCAGCCCCTCGGGAGGCCCCTACGAGCAGTACTTC
j_call: TRBJ2-1; d_call: .; clone_size: .; v_call: TRBV19; cdr3_length: 13; cdr3_aa: CASSMYTQGGQFF; cdr3_nt: TGTGCCAGTAGTATGTATACGCAGGGTGGGCAGTTCTTC